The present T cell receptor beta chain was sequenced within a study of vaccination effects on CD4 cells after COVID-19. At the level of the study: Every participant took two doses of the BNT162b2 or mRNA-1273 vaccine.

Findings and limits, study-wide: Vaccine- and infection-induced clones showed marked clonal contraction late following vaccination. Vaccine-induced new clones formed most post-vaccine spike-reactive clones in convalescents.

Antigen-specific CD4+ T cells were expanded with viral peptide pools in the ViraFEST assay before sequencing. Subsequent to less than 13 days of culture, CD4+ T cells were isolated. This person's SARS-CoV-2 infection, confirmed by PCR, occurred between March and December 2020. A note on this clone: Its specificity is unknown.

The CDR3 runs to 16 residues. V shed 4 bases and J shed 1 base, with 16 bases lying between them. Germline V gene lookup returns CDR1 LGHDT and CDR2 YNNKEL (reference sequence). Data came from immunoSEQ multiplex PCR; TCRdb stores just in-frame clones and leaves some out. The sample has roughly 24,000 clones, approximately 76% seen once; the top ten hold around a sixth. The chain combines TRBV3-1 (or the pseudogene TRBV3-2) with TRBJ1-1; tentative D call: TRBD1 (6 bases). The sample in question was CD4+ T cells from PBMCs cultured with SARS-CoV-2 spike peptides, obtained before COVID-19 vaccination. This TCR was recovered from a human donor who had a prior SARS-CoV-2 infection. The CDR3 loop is CASSLYRVGGNTEAFF. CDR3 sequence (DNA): TGTGCCAGCAGCCTTTACAGGGTAGGTGGGAACACTGAAGCTTTCTTT.